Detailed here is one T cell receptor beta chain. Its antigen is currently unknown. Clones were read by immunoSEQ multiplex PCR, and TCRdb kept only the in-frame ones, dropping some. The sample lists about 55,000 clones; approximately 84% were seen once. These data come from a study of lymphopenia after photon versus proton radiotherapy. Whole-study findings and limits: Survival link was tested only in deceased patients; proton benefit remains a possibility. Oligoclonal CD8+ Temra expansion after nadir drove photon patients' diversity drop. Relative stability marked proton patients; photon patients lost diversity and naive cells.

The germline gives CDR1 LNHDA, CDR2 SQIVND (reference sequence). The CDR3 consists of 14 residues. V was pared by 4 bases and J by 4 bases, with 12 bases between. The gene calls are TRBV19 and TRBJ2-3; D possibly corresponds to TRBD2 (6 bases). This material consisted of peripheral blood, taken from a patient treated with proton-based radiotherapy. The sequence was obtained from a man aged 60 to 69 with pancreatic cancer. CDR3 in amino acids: CASSSRLGADTQYF. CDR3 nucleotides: TGTGCCAGTAGTAGTCGACTAGGCGCAGATACGCAGTATTTT.